This T cell receptor beta chain was recovered during a study of CD8 T cells in Susac syndrome. V dropped 5 bases and J dropped 10; count of bases not matched to a gene: 6. The length of the CDR3 is 12 residues. Germline CDR1 is MDHEN and CDR2 is SYDVKM. RNA in amounts of about 0.5 to 1 ug was reverse transcribed with random hexamers. From the immunoSEQ multiplex PCR reads, TCRdb called clonotypes with MiXCR, one entry per CDR3 protein. The table has hundreds of thousands of distinct CDR3 sequences, 95% to 97% seen once. The sequencing sample was made of CD4+ T cells from PBMCs. This TCR was recovered from a human donor with Susac syndrome. This chain joins TRBV28 and TRBJ1-2; 8 nucleotides line up with TRBD1. This CDR3 is CASSVRQGTYTF. The CDR3 DNA sequence: TGTGCCAGCAGTGTCCGACAGGGGACCTACACCTTC.